One TCR beta chain is described in this entry. Antigen specificity is unknown. Clones were read by immunoSEQ multiplex PCR, and TCRdb kept only the in-frame ones, dropping some. This sample carries approximately 400,000 clones, about 92% of them seen once, and the ten largest clones take roughly 3.9%. V was shortened by 6 bases and J by 5 bases, with 13 bases between the two germline ends. The CDR3 has 13 residues. This entry is derived from a study of Ad26.COV2.S vaccination and SARS-CoV-2 variants. General study findings and limits: Reportedly, after vaccination the spike-specific CD8+ and CD4+ T cell responses displayed substantial breadth. In TCR breadth and depth analyses, total T cell responses may have been underestimated.

Sequenced here: peripheral blood, sampled after recovery from COVID-19. This receptor was identified in a human donor who had recovered from COVID-19. The gene calls are TRBV12-3 or TRBV12-4 and TRBJ1-1; no reliable D call. CDR3 sequence reads: CASSLAERTEAFF. Written as DNA, the CDR3 is TGTGCCAGCAGCCTAGCTGAGAGAACTGAAGCTTTCTTT.